A selection of T cell receptor beta chains follows, all from one sample in a study of shared clonotypes between healthy human individuals. Method: immunoSEQ multiplex PCR; TCRdb's copy keeps in-frame clones and lacks some. The table has 2 million to 3 million clones, 93% seen once. The sequenced sample was naive CD4+ T cells from PBMCs. These TCRs come from a man between 18 and 35 years old in good health. Some clones in this sample may be carry-over from other donors' samples. Both conserved end residues are part of each CDR3. A D gene is named only where the DNA matches it firmly.

>TRBJ2-7|TRBV4-2|-
CASSHQRGGGASYEQYF
TGTGCCAGCAGCCATCAAAGGGGAGGGGGCGCGTCCTACGAGCAGTACTTC
>TRBJ2-1|TRBV5-1|TRBD2
CASSLVGREGSYNEQFF
TGCGCCAGCAGCTTGGTCGGCAGGGAGGGCTCCTACAATGAGCAGTTCTTC
>TRBJ2-5|TRBV7-6|TRBD2
CASSLVGIAGETQYF
TGTGCCAGCAGCTTAGTAGGTATAGCGGGAGAGACCCAGTACTTC
>TRBJ2-3|TRBV5-1|-
CASRSGTPSTDTQYF
TGCGCCAGCAGATCCGGGACACCCAGCACAGATACGCAGTATTTT
>TRBJ1-2|TRBV6-6|-
CASTMYPLDGYTF
TGTGCCAGCACTATGTACCCTTTAGACGGCTACACCTTC
>TRBJ2-1|TRBV6-4|TRBD2
CASRETGTSSYNEQFF
TGTGCCAGCAGGGAAACCGGGACTAGCTCCTACAATGAGCAGTTCTTC
>TRBJ2-3|TRBV5-5|-
CASNNPLPGADTQYF
TGTGCCAGCAACAACCCCCTTCCGGGGGCAGATACGCAGTATTTT
>TRBJ1-3|TRBV4-1|-
CASSQLGVTPGNTIYF
TGCGCCAGCAGCCAATTAGGGGTAACCCCTGGAAACACCATATATTTT
>TRBJ2-3|TRBV5-1|-
CASSAVTSTDTQYF
TGCGCCAGCAGCGCAGTCACTAGCACAGATACGCAGTATTTT
>TRBJ1-4|TRBV5-1|-
CASSLAPVEGKLFF
TGCGCCAGCAGCTTGGCCCCGGTGGAAGGAAAACTGTTTTTT
>TRBJ2-2|TRBV30|-
CAWSGDTGELFF
TGTGCCTGGAGCGGGGACACCGGGGAGCTGTTTTTT
>TRBJ2-1|TRBV19|-
CASRDGGVHNEQFF
TGTGCCAGCAGGGACGGAGGGGTTCACAATGAGCAGTTCTTC
>TRBJ2-7|TRBV18|TRBD2
CASSLLREVAYEQYF
TGTGCCAGCTCGCTCTTGCGGGAGGTGGCCTACGAGCAGTACTTC
>TRBJ1-2|TRBV30|-
CAWSTGSGYGYTF
TGTGCCTGGAGTACAGGGTCCGGCTATGGCTACACCTTC
>TRBJ1-2|TRBV27|-
CASSPTIRDRDGYTF
TGTGCCAGCAGTCCAACCATCCGGGATCGAGATGGCTACACCTTC
>TRBJ1-2|TRBV7-8|TRBD1
CASSLEGVGTAYGYTF
TGTGCCAGCAGCTTAGAAGGGGTTGGGACAGCCTATGGCTACACCTTC
>TRBJ2-7|TRBV6-1|TRBD1
CASRRDRGAYEQYF
TGTGCCAGCAGACGGGACAGGGGGGCCTACGAGCAGTACTTC
>TRBJ1-2|TRBV7-9|-
CASSSDQLYGYTF
TGTGCCAGCAGCTCAGACCAACTCTATGGCTACACCTTC
>TRBJ2-7|TRBV6-5|TRBD2
CASSQAGDRYEQYF
TGTGCCAGCAGTCAGGCGGGGGACCGTTACGAGCAGTACTTC
>TRBJ2-1|TRBV6-6|-
CASSSQGSSYNEQFF
TGTGCCAGCAGTTCCCAGGGGAGCTCCTACAATGAGCAGTTCTTC
>TRBJ1-3|TRBV6-1|-
CASSVIGGSGNTIYF
TGTGCCAGCAGTGTTATAGGCGGCTCTGGAAACACCATATATTTT
>TRBJ1-2|TRBV6-1|TRBD1
CASTERDRGAGYTF
TGTGCCAGCACTGAACGGGACAGGGGAGCGGGCTACACCTTC
>TRBJ2-3|TRBV14|-
CASSLTVSSTDTQYF
TGTGCCAGCAGCCTGACTGTCTCAAGCACAGATACGCAGTATTTT
>TRBJ2-5|TRBV7-9|-
CASSGQETQYF
TGTGCCAGCAGCGGTCAAGAGACCCAGTACTTC
>TRBJ2-1|TRBV9|-
CASSLQGAYSNEQFF
TGTGCCAGCAGCCTCCAAGGAGCCTACTCCAATGAGCAGTTCTTC
>TRBJ1-5|TRBV6-6|-
CASSYRWQGNQPQHF
TGTGCCAGCAGTTACCGCTGGCAGGGCAATCAGCCCCAGCATTTT
>TRBJ1-3|TRBV5-4|-
CASSPGTLAGNTIYF
TGTGCCAGCAGTCCCGGGACACTGGCCGGAAACACCATATATTTT
>TRBJ2-1|TRBV6-5|TRBD2
CASSSTSGVYNEQFF
TGTGCCAGCAGTTCGACTAGCGGGGTCTACAATGAGCAGTTCTTC
>TRBJ1-2|TRBV7-8|TRBD1
CASSRDRAAFIPHGYTF
TGTGCCAGCAGTCGGGACAGGGCGGCATTCATACCCCATGGCTACACCTTC
>TRBJ1-4|TRBV4-2|-
CASSLSFREKLFF
TGTGCCAGCAGCTTGAGTTTCCGTGAAAAACTGTTTTTT
>TRBJ1-3|TRBV27|-
CASSPAGTPGNTIYF
TGTGCCAGCAGTCCCGCCGGGACACCCGGAAACACCATATATTTT
>TRBJ2-7|TRBV7-2|-
CASSSEGTETYEQYF
TGTGCCAGCAGCTCCGAAGGGACTGAAACCTACGAGCAGTACTTC
>TRBJ1-1|TRBV6-5|-
CASSYSAMNTEAFF
TGTGCCAGCAGTTACTCCGCGATGAACACTGAAGCTTTCTTT